Sequencing of this TCR beta chain was carried out in a study of T cells in Graves' hyperthyroidism and ophthalmopathy (dated by TCRdb to the late 2010s). Study-wide context: Peripheral blood samples were taken at the time of initial diagnosis, prior to any treatment. In addition, the study compared T-cell repertoires in thyroid tissue and in blood from roughly six Graves' hyperthyroidism patients. TCR V-J signatures able to tell the groups apart were searched for in a discovery cohort of 100 patients, of whom about 40 had Graves' ophthalmopathy and 57 had stable Graves' hyperthyroidism. According to the paper, TCR Vbeta CDR3 sequencing was carried out on over 130 peripheral blood samples, which came from fewer than 50 ophthalmopathy, roughly 75 hyperthyroidism and roughly 17 progressor patients. Prospective prediction of ophthalmopathy was tested in an independent validation cohort consisting of 18 hyperthyroidism patients and about 17 patients who later progressed to ophthalmopathy. Once sampling was done, hyperthyroidism patients were given methimazole at a starting dose of 30 mg daily, whereas ophthalmopathy patients were given high-dose intravenous methylprednisolone. For training and testing, the 110 or so patients in the discovery cohort were randomly divided in a 7:3 ratio.

The full study reports these points: In cross-validation, a model built on a 13 V-J signature told ophthalmopathy apart from stable hyperthyroidism with about 90% sensitivity and around 83% specificity, and in testing the same model reached 80%/75%. Blood samples also contained most of the expanded thyroid clonotypes (frequency above 0.001), which suggests that blood repertoires may reflect thyroid immune responses. No statistical method was used to fix the sample size in advance, and group allocation was not hidden from the investigators. During validation, the model predicted progression to ophthalmopathy a median of roughly six months ahead of onset, with around 71% sensitivity and around 73% specificity.

The CDR3 numbers 17 residues from cysteine through phenylalanine. The read is trimmed to its CDR3 DNA, 51 bases read in frame from base 1. CDR1 and CDR2 (SGHTA, FQGNSA) derive from the germline V gene. Relative to germline, V is missing 4 bases and J is missing 4 bases, with 11 bases of the junction outside any gene match. This clonotype was counted a single time. Its antigen remains undetermined. Within one base of it there is no much larger clone, and no base qualities were kept. One read alone is a weak basis. Hyperthyroidism patients were newly diagnosed, had a disease duration of under 2 months, and were aged 18 to 65 years. Patients with uncontrolled infections, other autoimmune diseases, pregnancy or lactation were excluded. Clinical symptoms, serum thyroxine and TRAb, thyroid ultrasound, and orbital computed tomography formed the basis for the diagnoses. For progressor patients, blood was drawn at the first diagnosis of hyperthyroidism, before any ophthalmopathy symptoms had appeared. Ficoll-Paque density gradient centrifugation was used to isolate PBMCs from 8.5 to 10 ml of fresh peripheral blood. Progressor patients were initially diagnosed with Graves' hyperthyroidism and developed ophthalmopathy during follow-up. Total RNA was extracted using Trizol reagent, and RNA quality was assessed on an Agilent 2100 Bioanalyzer.

The TCR beta CDR3 regions were amplified from RNA transcripts. For the first round of RT-PCR on the TCR CDR3, the HTBI primer set was used together with the Qiagen OneStep RT-PCR kit. Libraries were constructed in a second round of multiplex PCR, after which size selection and purification were carried out. Sequencing of the libraries was done on an Illumina HiSeq2000 using paired-end 100 bp reads. The study's processing was this. SOAPnuke was used to process the raw data, with reads discarded if the reads contained adapters or uncalled bases, had a mean Phred below 15, or lacked an exact constant-primer or identifier match. COPE v1.2.5 was used to merge the high-quality paired reads, and each unique nucleotide sequence was defined as a clonotype. MiTCR v1.1 was used to align the clonotypes against IMGT TRBV, TRBD and TRBJ reference segments. The analysis was restricted to V-J combinations with a frequency above 0.0001, which together covered 99% to 99.2% of the repertoires. A TCS score was defined as the ratio of F50 (clonal expansion) to E x V (chaos), with BLOSUM62-based TCRdist applied between CDR3 peptides within each V-J. Welch's t-statistics and random forest reduced roughly 530 V-J features to roughly 13, which were used in a naive Bayes classifier (R e1071). The public reads were reanalyzed by TCRdb: fastp trimming at Q25, MiXCR alignment, in-frame beta chains only. Entries that share a CDR3 protein sequence are merged under the most common genes and DNA. The V and J calls follow TCRdb's processing rather than the paper's. The sample has a few hundred thousand distinct CDR3 sequences on record, 15% to 18% of them singletons. The ten largest clones represent around a quarter of the sample.

This TCR was sampled from a woman younger than 35 with Graves' hyperthyroidism that later progressed to Graves' ophthalmopathy. The receptor chain draws on TRBV7-2 and TRBJ2-3, with 10 bases in between that match TRBD1. The material sequenced was blood. The DNA reads as follows: TGTGCCAGCAGCTCCGTCCCGGGACAGGGGAACCCAGATACGCAGTATTTT. The translation is CASSSVPGQGNPDTQYF.